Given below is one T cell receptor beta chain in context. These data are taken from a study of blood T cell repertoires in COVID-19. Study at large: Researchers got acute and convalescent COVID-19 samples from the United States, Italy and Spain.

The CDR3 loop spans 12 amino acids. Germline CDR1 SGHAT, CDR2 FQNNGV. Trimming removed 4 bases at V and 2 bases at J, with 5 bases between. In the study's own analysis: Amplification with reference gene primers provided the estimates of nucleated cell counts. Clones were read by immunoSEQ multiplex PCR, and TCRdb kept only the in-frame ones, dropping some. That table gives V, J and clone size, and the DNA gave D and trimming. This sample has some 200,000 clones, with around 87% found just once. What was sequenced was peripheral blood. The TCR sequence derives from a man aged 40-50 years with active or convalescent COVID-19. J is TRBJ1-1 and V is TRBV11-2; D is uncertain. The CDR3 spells CASSSFNTEAFF. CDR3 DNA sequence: TGTGCCAGCAGCTCCTTTAACACTGAAGCTTTCTTT. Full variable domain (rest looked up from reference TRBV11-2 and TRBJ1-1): EAGVAQSPRYKIIEKRQSVAFWCNPISGHATLYWYQQILGQGPKLLIQFQNNGVVDDSQLPKDRFSAERLKGVDSTLKIQPAKLEDSAVYLCASSSFNTEAFFGQGTRLTVV.